This T cell receptor (beta chain) was profiled in a study of cytomegalovirus exposure and HLA in healthy donors. PCR employed 60 Vbeta and 13 Jbeta primers. TCRdb's table, derived via immunoSEQ multiplex PCR, lists solely in-frame clones and lacks some. The data show approximately 140,000 clones, with about two thirds seen just once and 1.5% to 2% held by the top ten. The sequenced sample was PBMCs. This receptor was obtained from a young woman in good health and CMV-seronegative.

The CDR3 loop reads CASKFSWGEISEAFF. The CDR3 DNA reads as TGTGCCAGCAAGTTCAGTTGGGGGGAAATATCTGAAGCTTTCTTT. The chain joins TRBV27 to TRBJ1-1; D may be TRBD1 (5 bases). CDR1 is MNHEY, CDR2 SMNVEV, per germline (reference sequence). The CDR3 is made up of 15 amino acids. The ends were cut back, 7 bases at V and 6 bases at J, with 21 bases in the middle.